This T cell receptor (beta chain) was obtained from a study of cytomegalovirus exposure and HLA in healthy donors. There are 15 residues in the CDR3. J lost 0 bases, V lost 7 bases, and 9 bases had no gene match. Germline V CDR1 and CDR2: MDHEN, SYDVKM. PCR amplification relied on 60 Vbeta primers (plus 13 Jbeta primers). In the study's own analysis: In a later analysis, around 10 million of some 80 million unique beta chains occurred in at least two donors. Measured with immunoSEQ multiplex PCR; TCRdb has only the in-frame clones, and not every one. That table is the source of V, J and clone size, and D and trimming were worked out from the DNA. The sample shows fewer than 120,000 clones, around 80% of them seen only once. Concerning this clone: As yet, its antigen is unknown.

Overall study results and limits: Cytomegalovirus association was listed for approximately 160 TCR beta chains. Within an earlier analysis, most TCR beta V segments proved productive either about 87% or about 30% of the time. A later analysis showed HLA-associated TCR beta chains outstripping equally common others in clonal expansion.

The sequence was collected from a woman between 55 and 75 years old in good health and CMV-seropositive. Sequencing was performed on PBMCs. The V and J genes are TRBV28 and TRBJ2-7; 7 bases map to TRBD1. The CDR3 DNA sequence: TGTGCCAGCAAGGCCGGGACAGTAAGCTCCTACGAGCAGTACTTC. It specifies CASKAGTVSSYEQYF.